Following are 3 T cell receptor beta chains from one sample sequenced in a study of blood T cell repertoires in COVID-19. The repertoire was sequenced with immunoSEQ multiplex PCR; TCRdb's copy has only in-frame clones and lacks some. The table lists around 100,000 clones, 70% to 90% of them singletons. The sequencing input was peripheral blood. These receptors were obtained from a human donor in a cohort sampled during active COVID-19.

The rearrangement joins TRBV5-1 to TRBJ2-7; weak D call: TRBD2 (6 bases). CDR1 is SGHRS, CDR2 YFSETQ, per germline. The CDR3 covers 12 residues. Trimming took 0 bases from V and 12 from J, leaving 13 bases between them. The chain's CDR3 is CASSLGLGVGYF. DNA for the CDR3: TGCGCCAGCAGCTTGGGACTAGGTGTCGGGTACTTC.

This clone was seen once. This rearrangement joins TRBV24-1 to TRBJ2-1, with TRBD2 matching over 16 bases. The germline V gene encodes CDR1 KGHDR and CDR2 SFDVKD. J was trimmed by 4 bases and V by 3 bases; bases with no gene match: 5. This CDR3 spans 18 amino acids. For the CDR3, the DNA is TGTGCCACCAGTGATCCGGGACTAGCGGGAGGGCAATACAATGAGCAGTTCTTC. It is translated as CATSDPGLAGGQYNEQFF.

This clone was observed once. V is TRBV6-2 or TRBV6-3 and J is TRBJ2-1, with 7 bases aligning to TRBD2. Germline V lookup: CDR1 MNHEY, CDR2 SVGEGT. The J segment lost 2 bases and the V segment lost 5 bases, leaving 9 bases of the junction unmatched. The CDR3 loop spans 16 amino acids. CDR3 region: CASSPFSGGAYNEQFF. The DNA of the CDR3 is TGTGCCAGCAGTCCCTTTTCTGGGGGGGCCTACAATGAGCAGTTCTTC.